Included here is one T cell receptor (beta chain) sequence, with context. Measured with immunoSEQ multiplex PCR; TCRdb has only the in-frame clones, and not every one. This table has 40,000 to 50,000 clones, more than 65% appearing once. The record originates from a study of radiotherapy plus CTLA-4 blockade in lung cancer. CDR3 length: 13 residues. Per the germline V gene, CDR1 is SGHNT and CDR2 is YYREEE (reference sequence). Trimming took 2 bases from V and 2 from J, leaving 7 bases between them. This TCR derives from a human donor with non-small cell lung cancer who had stable disease on radiotherapy plus ipilimumab. The rearrangement links TRBV5-4 to TRBJ2-5; no firm D call. The source was peripheral blood, collected from a patient treated with radiotherapy plus ipilimumab. CDR3 in amino acids: CASSFAAQETQYF. The CDR3 DNA sequence: TGTGCCAGCAGCTTCGCGGCACAAGAGACCCAGTACTTC.